The 8 T cell receptor beta chains presented below share a single source sample, sequenced in a study of blood T cell repertoires in COVID-19 (TCRdb year 2020). Libraries were built with the immunoSEQ multiplex PCR assay. The immuneACCESS repertoire file appears here via TCRdb, limited to in-frame rearrangements. These files lack a portion of the clones; in checked studies, under half of the deficit traces to unresolved V genes, and the cause of the others is not known. The sample has 150,000 to 200,000 clones on record, about 83% of them singletons. Clones ranked in the top ten supply approximately 3.3% of the sample. What was sequenced was peripheral blood. The receptor set was obtained from a man between 18 and 35 years old with active or convalescent COVID-19.

The chain employs TRBV7-9 and TRBJ2-7, with D perhaps matching TRBD2 (5 bases). The V end was cut by 5 bases, the J end by 2 bases, with 7 bases between. The germline V gene encodes CDR1 SEHNR and CDR2 FQNEAQ (reference sequence). The CDR3 totals 12 residues. This CDR3 is CASSTGAYEQYF. The CDR3 DNA sequence: TGTGCCAGCAGCACCGGGGCCTACGAGCAGTACTTC.

This chain uses TRBV10-3 with TRBJ2-7, with 9 bases lining up with TRBD2. From germline, CDR1 is ENHRY and CDR2 SYGVKD. This CDR3 has 14 residues. The V and J ends lost 2 bases and 8 bases, in that order; junction bases with no gene match: 7. The CDR3: CAISEPGTSTKQYF. CDR3 bases: TGTGCCATCAGTGAGCCTGGGACTAGCACGAAGCAGTACTTC.

The V and J genes are TRBV27 and TRBJ2-1, with TRBD2 matching 7 bases. CDR3 length equals 15 residues. Germline-derived CDR1 and CDR2 are MNHEY and SMNVEV (reference sequence). V lost 5 bases to trimming and J lost 2 bases; unmatched junction nucleotides: 6. CDR3 region: CASSAGTNAYNEQFF. In nucleotides, the CDR3 is TGTGCCAGCAGTGCCGGGACTAACGCCTACAATGAGCAGTTCTTC.

V and J are TRBV5-5 and TRBJ1-6; weak D call: TRBD1 (5 bases). V was cut by 3 bases and J by 8 bases, with 18 bases left in between. The V gene's germline CDR1 is SGHKS and CDR2 YYEKEE (reference sequence). The CDR3 runs 16 residues. The CDR3, as DNA: TGTGCCAGCAGCTCCAGTGATTGGGACTTATATTCACCCCTCCACTTT. It specifies CASSSSDWDLYSPLHF.

The rearrangement uses TRBV4-2 and TRBJ2-2; TRBD2 might be the D (5 bases). The V and J ends lost 1 base and 1 base respectively, with 7 bases between them. The CDR3 contains 15 residues. The germline gives CDR1 LGHNA, CDR2 YNFKEQ. This chain's CDR3 is CASSQAGLNTGELFF. The CDR3 DNA reads as TGTGCCAGCAGCCAAGCGGGGTTGAACACCGGGGAGCTGTTTTTT.

The gene calls are TRBV13 and TRBJ1-4; 9 bases match TRBD1. After removal of 2 bases from V and 12 bases from J, the junction contained 7 bases not matched to a gene. The CDR3 totals 14 residues. The germline V gene has CDR1 PRHDT and CDR2 FYEKMQ (reference sequence). As DNA, the CDR3 is TGTGCCAGCAGCTTAAGGGCCCGGGACAGGGAACTGTTTTTT. This sequence encodes CASSLRARDRELFF.

The chain uses TRBV5-5 and TRBJ1-2; D is undetermined. V lost 6 bases to trimming and J lost 2 bases, with 14 bases between them. Per germline, CDR1 SGHKS and CDR2 YYEKEE (reference sequence). This CDR3 is 14 amino acids long. CDR3 protein: CASTPPEHNYGYTF. DNA for the CDR3: TGTGCCAGCACCCCCCCCGAGCACAACTATGGCTACACCTTC.

This chain joins TRBV2 and TRBJ2-1; D perhaps matches TRBD2 (5 bases). Germline V gene data show CDR1 as SNHLY and CDR2 as FYNNEI. The V end was cut by 5 bases, the J end by 8 bases, with 22 bases between. This CDR3 has 16 residues. CDR3 sequence (DNA): TGTGCCAGCAGTCTCTATGACGGGATGATCACGGATGAGCAGTTCTTC. It translates to CASSLYDGMITDEQFF.